This T cell receptor (beta chain) was retrieved from a study of cytomegalovirus exposure and HLA in healthy donors. Study-wide results and limits: Overall, approximately 150 TCR beta chains were annotated as cytomegalovirus-associated.

It was with 60 Vbeta and 13 Jbeta primers that the PCR ran. Produced via immunoSEQ multiplex PCR; TCRdb's table is partial and in-frame only. The table includes 100,000 to 150,000 clones, about 80% detected once. With 2 bases clipped from V and 4 bases from J, the junction kept 4 bases outside the gene matches. CDR1 is SEHNR, CDR2 FQNEAQ, per germline (reference sequence). The CDR3 has 14 amino acids. This clone was detected only once. What it binds is not known. Material for sequencing was PBMCs. The chain is built from TRBV7-9 and TRBJ1-1; 7 nucleotides match TRBD1. The sequence came from a middle-aged man in good health and CMV-seronegative. The CDR3 protein is CASSLQQGSTEAFF. As DNA, the CDR3 is TGTGCCAGCAGCTTACAACAGGGGAGCACTGAAGCTTTCTTT.